These 29 T cell receptor beta chains came from one sample sequenced in a study of blood T cell repertoires in COVID-19. Assay used: immunoSEQ multiplex PCR; TCRdb lists only in-frame clones, some missing. The sample carries 160,000 or so clones, 65% to 90% recorded once. Sequenced material: peripheral blood. The receptors stem from a human donor in a cohort sampled during active COVID-19.

This chain joins TRBV10-2 and TRBJ1-5; 11 nucleotides line up with TRBD1. The CDR3 spans 16 residues. The V and J ends lost 6 bases and 8 bases, in that order; junction bases with no gene match: 12. In germline, CDR1 is WSHSY, CDR2 SAAADI. The CDR3 nucleotides are TGCGCCAGCAGGGAGGCCGGGACAGGGGGTCAGGAGCCCCAGCATTTT. This gives the protein CASREAGTGGQEPQHF.

This clone was counted between two and nine times. The rearrangement joins TRBV2 to TRBJ2-7; 9 bases fit TRBD1. V gave up 6 bases and J gave up 3 bases; unmatched junction bases: 0. CDR1 and CDR2 from the germline V gene are SNHLY and FYNNEI. This CDR3 is built from 12 residues. The CDR3 sequence is CASRDRGYEQYF. CDR3 nucleotides: TGTGCCAGCAGGGACAGGGGCTACGAGCAGTACTTC.

V gene TRBV10-3 combines with J gene TRBJ2-7; 7 nucleotides match TRBD1. The CDR3 runs 15 residues. Germline CDR1 reads ENHRY; CDR2 reads SYGVKD. The V segment lost 3 bases and the J segment 5 bases; nucleotides outside the gene matches: 10. The CDR3 is CAISDRSGTVNEQYF. CDR3 in DNA: TGTGCCATCAGTGACCGATCCGGGACAGTGAACGAGCAGTACTTC.

This chain links TRBV21-1 with TRBJ2-1; the table assigns TRBD1, which was not confirmed against the DNA. TRBV21-1 has pseudogene status. This CDR3 is built from 14 residues. DNA for the CDR3: TGTGCCAGCAGCAAAGACAGGGGCTACAATGAGCAGTTCTTC. It codes for CASSKDRGYNEQFF.

This clone has ten or more counts. J is TRBJ1-2 and V is TRBV7-2; possible D gene TRBD1, 6 bases. The V end lost 3 bases, the J end lost 6 bases, and 17 bases lay between the germline ends. Germline V gene sequence: CDR1 SGHTA, CDR2 FQGNSA. The CDR3 sequence is 15 residues long. CDR3 bases: TGTGCCAGCAGCTTGAGGGGTACAGGGACGGATGGCTACACCTTC. This translates into CASSLRGTGTDGYTF.

The rearrangement links TRBV5-8 to TRBJ2-7, with D possibly TRBD2 on 6 matching bases. The ends were cut back, 2 bases at V and 4 bases at J, with 10 bases in the middle. The CDR3 is 13 amino acids. CDR1 and CDR2 from the germline V gene are SGHTS and YDEGEE. CDR3 coding DNA: TGTGCCAGCAGCTTACGGGGAGGATACGAGCAGTACTTC. Protein product: CASSLRGGYEQYF.

This clone was picked up one time. J is TRBJ2-3 and V is TRBV7-2; 11 bases align to TRBD1. CDR3 length equals 16 residues. Germline V lookup: CDR1 SGHTA, CDR2 FQGNSA. The V gene end was trimmed by 3 bases and the J gene end by 4 bases; junction bases not matched to a gene: 6. The CDR3 spells CASSLAWDRGADTQYF. The CDR3 DNA reads as TGTGCCAGCAGCTTGGCCTGGGACAGGGGGGCAGATACGCAGTATTTT.

The rearrangement joins TRBV27 to TRBJ1-4; tentative D call: TRBD1 (5 bases). Germline lookup yields CDR1 MNHEY and CDR2 SMNVEV (reference sequence). Between the trimmed V and J ends, which lost 0 bases and 3 bases, there was a span of 8 bases. This CDR3 spans 15 amino acids. The chain's CDR3 is CASSLSDRANEKLFF. For the CDR3, the DNA is TGTGCCAGCAGTTTATCCGACAGAGCTAATGAAAAACTGTTTTTT.

The chain joins TRBV15 to TRBJ2-7; D is perhaps TRBD1 (6 bases). This CDR3 region has 15 residues. From germline, CDR1 is LNHNV and CDR2 YYDKDF (reference sequence). Trimming removed 1 base from V and 0 bases from J, with 10 bases in between. The CDR3 is CATSRGGQASYEQYF. Here the CDR3 DNA reads TGTGCCACCAGCAGAGGGGGGCAGGCCTCCTACGAGCAGTACTTC.

The chain links TRBV7-9 to TRBJ2-2, with 7 bases identical to TRBD1. The germline V gene encodes CDR1 SEHNR and CDR2 FQNEAQ (reference sequence). This CDR3 has 15 amino acids. J lost 4 bases, V lost 7 bases, and 9 bases had no gene match. The CDR3 coding sequence is TGTGCCAGCACCAACAGGGGTGCGGTCACCGGGGAGCTGTTTTTT. Amino acid sequence: CASTNRGAVTGELFF. The complete variable domain, with remaining parts taken from reference TRBV7-9 and TRBJ2-2, reads DTGVSQNPRHKITKRGQNVTFRCDPISEHNRLYWYRQTLGQGPEFLTYFQNEAQLEKSRLLSDRFSAERPKGSFSTLEIQRTEQGDSAMYLCASTNRGAVTGELFFGEGSRLTVL.

V is TRBV5-1 and J is TRBJ2-1; 10 bases are shared with TRBD2. The CDR3 length is 15 residues. Germline CDR1 reads SGHRS; CDR2 reads YFSETQ. J was trimmed by 2 bases and V by 7 bases; bases with no gene match: 6. In DNA form, the CDR3 reads TGCGCCAGCTCCCCTACTAGCGGGGCCTACAATGAGCAGTTCTTC. Encoded protein: CASSPTSGAYNEQFF.

In its sample, this clone was seen once. This rearrangement joins TRBV19 to TRBJ1-2; 10 bases match TRBD1. Trimming cost V 7 bases and J 4 bases; bases outside gene matches: 15. Per the germline V gene, CDR1 is LNHDA and CDR2 is SQIVND (reference sequence). The CDR3 has 17 amino acids. CDR3 sequence reads: CASTLMGDRGPPYGYTF. Written as DNA, the CDR3 is TGTGCCAGTACCCTAATGGGGGACAGGGGTCCGCCCTATGGCTACACCTTC.

To note about this clone: The sample has other DNA sequences that encode this CDR3 too. The V gene is TRBV6-2 or TRBV6-3, the J gene TRBJ1-1; D gene unclear. The CDR3 consists of 14 residues. Germline loops: CDR1 MNHEY, CDR2 SVGEGT. The germline V and J ends were trimmed by 0 bases and 0 bases, with 5 bases remaining between them. The CDR3 DNA reads as TGTGCCAGCAGTTACTCGAGGCTGAACACTGAAGCTTTCTTT. Translated: CASSYSRLNTEAFF.

The chain joins TRBV19 to TRBJ2-7; 9 bases agree with TRBD1. J lost 0 bases, V lost 5 bases, and 8 bases had no gene match. This CDR3 is 16 amino acids long. From germline, CDR1 is LNHDA and CDR2 SQIVND (reference sequence). The CDR3 nucleotides read TGTGCCAGTAGTGCCGCCGGGACAGGGTTCTCCTACGAGCAGTACTTC. Translating it yields CASSAAGTGFSYEQYF.

The J gene is TRBJ2-2, the V gene TRBV24-1; 10 bases are shared with TRBD2. With 5 bases clipped from V and 6 bases from J, the junction kept 2 bases outside the gene matches. CDR1 and CDR2 from the germline V gene are KGHDR and SFDVKD. CDR3 length equals 14 residues. In DNA, the CDR3 is TGTGCCACCAGTGTTAGCGGGAGGTCCGGGGAGCTGTTTTTT. Residues: CATSVSGRSGELFF.

The gene calls are TRBV15 and TRBJ2-7, with a tentative D call TRBD2 (5 bases). Germline loops: CDR1 LNHNV, CDR2 YYDKDF (reference sequence). The CDR3 contains 14 residues. V shed 4 bases and J shed 2 bases, with 12 bases lying between them. The CDR3 here is CATSTRTGTYEQYF. CDR3 DNA sequence: TGTGCCACCAGCACCCGGACGGGAACCTACGAGCAGTACTTC.

V is TRBV9 and J is TRBJ2-7, with a tentative D call TRBD2 (7 bases). The CDR3 runs to 14 residues. The V end was cut by 4 bases, the J end by 5 bases, with 16 bases between. The germline CDR1 and CDR2 sequences are SGDLS and YYNGEE. CDR3 in amino acids: CASSKMGGLNEQYF. The CDR3 DNA sequence: TGTGCCAGCAGCAAGATGGGGGGGCTCAACGAGCAGTACTTC.

The V gene is TRBV6-2 or TRBV6-3, the J gene TRBJ2-3, with 11 bases matching TRBD2. J was trimmed by 11 bases and V by 0 bases; bases with no gene match: 7. From germline, CDR1 is MNHEY and CDR2 SVGEGT. The CDR3 covers 15 residues. The CDR3 sequence: CASSYSGTSGPRQYF. DNA of the CDR3: TGTGCCAGCAGTTACTCAGGGACTAGCGGTCCTCGGCAGTATTTT.

This chain's CDR3 is CASSPLGGNNSPLHF. CDR3 in DNA: TGTGCCAGCAGCCCGCTGGGGGGGAACAATTCACCCCTCCACTTT. The V gene is TRBV3-1 (or the pseudogene TRBV3-2), the J gene TRBJ1-6; D possibly corresponds to TRBD1 (5 bases). The V end lost 4 bases, the J end lost 7 bases, and 14 bases lay between the germline ends. Germline CDR1 reads LGHDT; CDR2 reads YNNKEL (reference sequence). This CDR3 is 15 amino acids long.

This rearrangement joins TRBV4-3 to TRBJ1-2; maybe TRBD1 (6 bases). The CDR3 has 16 amino acids. Between the trimmed V and J ends, which lost 2 bases and 10 bases, there was a span of 23 bases. In germline, CDR1 is LGHNA, CDR2 YSLEER. CDR3 in amino acids: CASSQYPNQGQASYTF. CDR3 nucleotides: TGCGCCAGCAGCCAATACCCCAACCAGGGGCAGGCGTCCTACACCTTC.

Only one count was recorded for this clone. This sequence joins TRBV5-6 and TRBJ2-5; 12 bases match TRBD2. The trim removed 4 bases at V and 5 bases at J, leaving 9 bases unmatched. Germline V lookup: CDR1 SGHDT, CDR2 YYEEEE. The CDR3 sequence is 16 residues long. The CDR3 sequence: CASSVTSGSQWETQYF. In DNA form, the CDR3 reads TGTGCCAGCAGCGTGACTAGCGGGAGCCAGTGGGAGACCCAGTACTTC. The variable domain in full, completed from reference TRBV5-6 and TRBJ2-5, reads DAGVTQSPTHLIKTRGQQVTLRCSPKSGHDTVSWYQQALGQGPQFIFQYYEEEERQRGNFPDRFSGHQFPNYSSELNVNALLLGDSALYLCASSVTSGSQWETQYFGPGTRLLVL.

The gene calls are TRBV28 and TRBJ2-3, with 8 bases matching TRBD1. The CDR3 runs 16 residues. Germline CDR1 reads MDHEN; CDR2 reads SYDVKM. Trimming removed 6 bases from V and 5 bases from J; junction bases left unmatched: 13. In DNA, the CDR3 is TGTGCCAGCAGCGAAAGGGCCGACAGGGGCGGAGATACGCAGTATTTT. This translates into CASSERADRGGDTQYF.

The chain employs TRBV3-1 (or the pseudogene TRBV3-2) and TRBJ2-7, with 11 positions matching TRBD1. Germline V gene data show CDR1 as LGHDT and CDR2 as YNNKEL (reference sequence). The CDR3 is 15 residues long. J was trimmed by 5 bases and V by 5 bases; bases with no gene match: 8. CDR3 DNA sequence: TGTGCCAGCAGCTACCGGACAGGGGGCCGGAACGAGCAGTACTTC. Residues: CASSYRTGGRNEQYF.

This chain links TRBV2 with TRBJ1-5; a weak D match, TRBD1 (6 bases). This CDR3 is 15 amino acids long. The germline CDR1 and CDR2 sequences are SNHLY and FYNNEI. V was shortened by 1 base and J by 7 bases, with 14 bases between the two germline ends. The CDR3 reads CASSEETGIRQPQHF. DNA of the CDR3: TGTGCCAGCAGTGAAGAAACAGGGATCAGGCAGCCCCAGCATTTT.

The rearrangement uses TRBV6-6 and TRBJ1-5; no clear D. Trimming pared 2 bases from V and 4 bases from J, leaving 12 bases between. CDR1 is MNHNY, CDR2 SVGAGI, per germline (reference sequence). The CDR3 totals 15 residues. In DNA, the CDR3 is TGTGCCAGCAGTTACGGTATGGCGGGTAATCAGCCCCAGCATTTT. It is translated as CASSYGMAGNQPQHF.

The chain employs TRBV19 and TRBJ1-2, with TRBD1 matching over 9 bases. The germline CDR1 and CDR2 sequences are LNHDA and SQIVND (reference sequence). The CDR3 is 18 residues long. The ends lost 7 bases at V and 2 bases at J; junction bases unmatched: 17. The CDR3 spells CASTLHGTGQRVNYGYTF. CDR3 DNA: TGTGCCAGTACCCTCCACGGGACAGGGCAGCGGGTGAACTATGGCTACACCTTC.

V is TRBV24-1 and J is TRBJ2-6; 8 bases match TRBD1. Per the germline V gene, CDR1 is KGHDR and CDR2 is SFDVKD. The CDR3 runs to 19 residues. V trimming: 2 bases; J trimming: 3 bases; junction bases outside the gene matches: 11. The CDR3 sequence is CATSDSQRTGPDGANVLTF. As DNA, the CDR3 is TGTGCCACCAGTGATTCACAAAGGACAGGGCCCGATGGGGCCAACGTCCTGACTTTC.

The gene calls are TRBV5-1 and TRBJ2-3; TRBD1 is a possible D gene (6 bases). V was pared by 4 bases and J by 2 bases, with 11 bases between. This CDR3 is built from 14 residues. The V gene's germline CDR1 is SGHRS and CDR2 YFSETQ. CDR3: CASSDYRVTDTQYF. In DNA, the CDR3 is TGCGCCAGCAGCGACTACAGGGTCACAGATACGCAGTATTTT.

This rearrangement joins TRBV2 to TRBJ2-1, with TRBD2 matching 9 bases. Germline V gene data show CDR1 as SNHLY and CDR2 as FYNNEI. The CDR3 spans 13 residues. With V trimmed by 6 bases and J by 10 bases, 7 bases remained unmatched. The CDR3 region is CASRPGLAHEQFF. The CDR3 nucleotides read TGTGCCAGCAGACCGGGACTAGCTCACGAGCAGTTCTTC.